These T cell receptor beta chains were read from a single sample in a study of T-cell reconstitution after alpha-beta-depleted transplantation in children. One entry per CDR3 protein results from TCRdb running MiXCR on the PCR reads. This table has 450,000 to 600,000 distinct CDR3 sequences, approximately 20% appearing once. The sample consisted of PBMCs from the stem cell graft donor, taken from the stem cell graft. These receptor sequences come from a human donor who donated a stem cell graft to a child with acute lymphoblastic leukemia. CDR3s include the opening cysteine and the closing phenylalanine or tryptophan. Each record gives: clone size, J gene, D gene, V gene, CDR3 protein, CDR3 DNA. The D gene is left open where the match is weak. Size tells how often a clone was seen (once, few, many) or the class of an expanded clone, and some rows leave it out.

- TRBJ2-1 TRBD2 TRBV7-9 CASSWGLAGGNNEQFF TGTGCCAGCAGCTGGGGACTAGCGGGAGGCAACAATGAGCAGTTCTTC
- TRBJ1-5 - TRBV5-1 CASSLGGHANQPQHF TGCGCCAGCAGCTTGGGGGGACATGCCAATCAGCCCCAGCATTTT
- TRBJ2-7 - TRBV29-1 CSVEIVYEQYF TGCAGCGTTGAAATTGTCTACGAGCAGTACTTC
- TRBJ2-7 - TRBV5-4 CASSLGLFGEQYF TGTGCCAGCAGCTTGGGACTATTCGGCGAGCAGTACTTC
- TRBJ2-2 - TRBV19 CASSVRVRGELFF TGTGCCAGTAGTGTCAGGGTCCGCGGGGAGCTGTTTTTT
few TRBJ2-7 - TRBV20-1 CSARDAGLDEQYF TGCAGTGCTAGAGATGCGGGACTCGACGAGCAGTACTTC
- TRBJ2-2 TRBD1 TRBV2 CASSEQGAHGELFF TGTGCCAGCAGCGAACAGGGGGCGCACGGGGAGCTGTTTTTT
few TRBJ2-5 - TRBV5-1 CASSLVQGARETQYF TGCGCCAGCAGCTTGGTTCAGGGAGCGAGGGAGACCCAGTACTTC
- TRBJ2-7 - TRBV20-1 CSASSGVGLYEQYF TGCAGTGCTAGTTCAGGGGTAGGGTTGTACGAGCAGTACTTC
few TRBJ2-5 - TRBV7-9 CASSEAGETQYF TGTGCCAGCAGCGAGGCAGGGGAGACCCAGTACTTC
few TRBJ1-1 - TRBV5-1 CASTSPWPNTEAFF TGCGCCAGCACCTCGCCCTGGCCGAACACTGAAGCTTTCTTT
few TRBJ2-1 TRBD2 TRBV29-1 CSGGLAGAISYNEQFF TGCAGCGGGGGACTAGCGGGAGCCATCTCCTACAATGAGCAGTTCTTC
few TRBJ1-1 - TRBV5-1 CASSLVGSPWTEAFF TGCGCCAGCAGCTTGGTTGGGAGCCCGTGGACTGAAGCTTTCTTT
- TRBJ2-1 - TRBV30 CASLGQRSENEQFF TGTGCCTCCCTCGGACAGCGCTCGGAGAATGAGCAGTTCTTC
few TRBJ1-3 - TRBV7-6 CASSLMGGSGNTIYF TGTGCCAGCAGCCTAATGGGGGGCTCTGGAAACACCATATATTTT
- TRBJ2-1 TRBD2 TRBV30 CAWKRPGLADPYNEQFF TGTGCCTGGAAACGTCCGGGACTAGCGGACCCTTACAATGAGCAGTTCTTC
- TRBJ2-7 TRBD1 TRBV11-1 CASSLGDSLPYEQYF TGTGCCAGCAGCTTAGGGGACAGTTTACCCTACGAGCAGTACTTC
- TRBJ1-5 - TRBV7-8 CASSFHLGPNQPQHF TGTGCCAGCAGCTTCCACTTGGGGCCTAATCAGCCCCAGCATTTT
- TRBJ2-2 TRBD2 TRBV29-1 CSVGRPGLAGGPGELFF TGCAGCGTTGGTCGGCCCGGACTAGCGGGAGGCCCCGGGGAGCTGTTTTTT
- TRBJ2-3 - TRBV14 CASSPPDTDTQYF TGTGCCAGCAGCCCACCTGATACGGATACGCAGTATTTT
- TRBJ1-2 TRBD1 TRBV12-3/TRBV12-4 CASSERDRPNYGYTF TGTGCCAGCAGTGAACGGGACAGGCCCAACTATGGCTACACCTTC
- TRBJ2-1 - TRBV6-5 CASSWTTRGNEQFF TGTGCCAGCAGTTGGACGACCCGGGGGAATGAGCAGTTCTTC
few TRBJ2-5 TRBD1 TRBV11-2 CASSLQPGQGNVRETQYF TGTGCCAGCAGCCTACAGCCGGGACAGGGAAATGTTCGCGAGACCCAGTACTTC
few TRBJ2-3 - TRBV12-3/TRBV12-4 CASSSFDELTTDTQYF TGTGCCAGCAGTTCATTCGATGAACTCACCACAGATACGCAGTATTTT
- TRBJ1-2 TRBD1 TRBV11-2 CASSLGAGTGNYGYTF TGTGCCAGCAGCTTAGGGGCCGGGACAGGGAACTATGGCTACACCTTC
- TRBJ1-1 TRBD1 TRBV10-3 CAISARTGEAFF TGTGCCATCAGTGCTAGGACAGGAGAAGCTTTCTTT
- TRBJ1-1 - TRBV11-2 CASSQQENTEAFF TGTGCCAGCAGCCAACAGGAGAACACTGAAGCTTTCTTT
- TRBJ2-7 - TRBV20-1 CSASDRGIYEQYF TGCAGTGCGAGCGACAGAGGAATCTACGAGCAGTACTTC
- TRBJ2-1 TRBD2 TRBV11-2 CASSLELAGGGHEQFF TGTGCCAGCAGCTTAGAACTAGCGGGAGGGGGCCATGAGCAGTTCTTC
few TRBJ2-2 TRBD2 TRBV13 CASSFSLAGLNGELFF TGTGCCAGCAGCTTCTCGCTAGCGGGATTGAACGGGGAGCTGTTTTTT
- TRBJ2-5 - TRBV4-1 CASSQGGGWETQYF TGCGCCAGCAGCCAAGGAGGTGGCTGGGAGACCCAGTACTTC
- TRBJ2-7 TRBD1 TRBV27 CASSWTGAPYEQYF TGTGCCAGCAGTTGGACAGGGGCTCCCTACGAGCAGTACTTC
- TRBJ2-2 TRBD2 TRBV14 CASSQRERTGELFF TGTGCCAGCAGCCAGCGGGAGAGAACCGGGGAGCTGTTTTTT
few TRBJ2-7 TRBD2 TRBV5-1 CASSLDRFIYGGRRQYF TGCGCCAGCAGCTTGGATCGGTTTATTTACGGCGGGAGGCGTCAGTACTTC
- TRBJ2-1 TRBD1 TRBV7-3 CASSLSRGQGTNNEQFF TGTGCCAGCAGCTTAAGCCGCGGACAGGGGACAAACAATGAGCAGTTCTTC
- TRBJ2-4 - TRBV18 CASSPPSGIAKNIQYF TGTGCCAGCTCACCACCATCGGGTATAGCCAAAAACATTCAGTACTTC
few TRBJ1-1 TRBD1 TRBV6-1 CASSPGTENTEAFF TGTGCCAGCAGCCCCGGGACAGAGAACACTGAAGCTTTCTTT
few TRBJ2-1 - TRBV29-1 CSAWETEGNEQFF TGCAGCGCCTGGGAGACCGAGGGAAATGAGCAGTTCTTC
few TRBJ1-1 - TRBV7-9 CASSLAGRGEAFF TGTGCCAGCAGCTTAGCAGGGAGGGGTGAAGCTTTCTTT
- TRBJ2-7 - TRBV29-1 CSVRTAVSYEQYF TGCAGCGTCCGGACAGCTGTCTCCTACGAGCAGTACTTC
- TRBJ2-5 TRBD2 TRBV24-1 CATSDLQMASGVQETQYF TGTGCCACCAGTGATTTGCAAATGGCTAGCGGGGTCCAAGAGACCCAGTACTTC
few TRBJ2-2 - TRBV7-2 CASSYLPGPVTGELFF TGTGCCAGCAGCTATCTTCCCGGCCCTGTAACCGGGGAGCTGTTTTTT